These T cell receptor beta chains were read from a single sample in a study of identical twins. TCRdb independently ran MiXCR on the 5' RACE reads; one entry per CDR3 protein. The data hold around 1.7 million distinct CDR3 sequences, with 25% to 35% observed a single time. The sequenced material came from cord blood. The source of these receptors is a newborn girl in good health. Each CDR3 is given with its conserved first and last residue. The order of the fields is D gene, J gene, V gene, clone size, CDR3 protein, CDR3 DNA. The D gene is left open where the match is weak. Part of the rows lack a size; the others show once, few, many or a class for expanded clones.

.,TRBJ2-7,TRBV14,few,CASSRDPRIYEQYF,TGTGCCAGCAGTCGGGACCCTCGAATCTACGAGCAGTACTTC
TRBD1,TRBJ2-1,TRBV10-3,once,CAINRGPYNEQFF,TGTGCCATCAACAGGGGCCCCTACAATGAGCAGTTCTTC
TRBD1,TRBJ1-2,TRBV6-5,few,CASSYVGGDRGGRGYTF,TGTGCCAGCAGTTACGTTGGCGGCGACAGGGGGGGGAGAGGCTACACCTTC
.,TRBJ1-6,TRBV7-2,few,CASSLAGTKMSLNSPLHF,TGTGCCAGCAGCTTAGCAGGGACAAAAATGAGTCTTAATTCACCCCTCCACTTT
.,TRBJ2-5,TRBV5-1,few,CASSLNGSLVETQYF,TGCGCCAGCAGCTTGAACGGGAGCCTAGTAGAGACCCAGTACTTC
TRBD1,TRBJ1-4,TRBV11-2,.,CASSYLDRVNEKLFF,TGTGCCAGCAGCTACCTGGACAGGGTAAATGAAAAACTGTTTTTT
TRBD1,TRBJ1-4,TRBV2,.,CASSRQGARGEKLFF,TGTGCCAGCAGTCGACAGGGGGCAAGGGGTGAAAAACTGTTTTTT
.,TRBJ2-1,TRBV20-1,few,CSGGSYNEQFF,TGTTCAGGCGGCAGCTACAATGAGCAGTTCTTC
.,TRBJ1-6,TRBV6-6,few,CASSASPGAMGSPLHF,TGTGCCAGCAGCGCAAGCCCGGGAGCTATGGGTTCACCCCTCCACTTT
TRBD1,TRBJ2-2,TRBV27,few,CASSFPGGTGELFF,TGTGCCAGCAGTTTCCCAGGGGGCACCGGGGAGCTGTTTTTT
TRBD1,TRBJ2-1,TRBV27,.,CASRHTGGHEQFF,TGTGCCAGCAGGCACACAGGGGGCCACGAGCAGTTCTTC
TRBD1,TRBJ1-2,TRBV5-4,.,CASSLERWGQLYGYTF,TGTGCCAGCAGCTTGGAACGGTGGGGACAGCTCTATGGCTACACCTTC
TRBD2,TRBJ2-7,TRBV12-3/TRBV12-4,many,CASSPGSSSGFPYEQYF,TGTGCCAGCAGTCCCGGGTCATCTAGCGGGTTCCCCTACGAGCAGTACTTC
.,TRBJ1-2,TRBV4-2,few,CASSQDFGPPGDGYTF,TGTGCCAGCAGCCAAGACTTCGGGCCCCCGGGGGATGGCTACACCTTC
.,TRBJ1-1,TRBV9,.,CASSVGYGSTEAFF,TGTGCCAGCAGCGTAGGTTATGGGAGTACTGAAGCTTTCTTT
.,TRBJ2-4,TRBV6-6,few,CASSRPRGGVGIQYF,TGTGCCAGCAGTCGACCTAGGGGGGGTGTCGGCATTCAGTACTTC